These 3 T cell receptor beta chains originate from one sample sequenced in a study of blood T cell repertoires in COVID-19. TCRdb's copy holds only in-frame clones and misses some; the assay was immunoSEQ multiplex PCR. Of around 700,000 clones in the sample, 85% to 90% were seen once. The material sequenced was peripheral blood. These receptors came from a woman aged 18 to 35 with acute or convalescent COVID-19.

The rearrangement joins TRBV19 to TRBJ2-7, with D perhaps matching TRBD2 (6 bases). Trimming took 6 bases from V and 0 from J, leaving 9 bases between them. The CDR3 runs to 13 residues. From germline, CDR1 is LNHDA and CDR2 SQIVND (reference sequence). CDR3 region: CASRGGSSYEQYF. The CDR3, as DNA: TGTGCCAGTAGGGGGGGAAGCTCCTACGAGCAGTACTTC.

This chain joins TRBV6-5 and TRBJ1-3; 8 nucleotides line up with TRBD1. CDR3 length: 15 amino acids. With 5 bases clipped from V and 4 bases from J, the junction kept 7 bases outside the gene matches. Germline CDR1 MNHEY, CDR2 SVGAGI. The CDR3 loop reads CASSTGQGSGNTIYF. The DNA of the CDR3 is TGTGCCAGCAGTACAGGACAGGGTTCCGGAAACACCATATATTTT.

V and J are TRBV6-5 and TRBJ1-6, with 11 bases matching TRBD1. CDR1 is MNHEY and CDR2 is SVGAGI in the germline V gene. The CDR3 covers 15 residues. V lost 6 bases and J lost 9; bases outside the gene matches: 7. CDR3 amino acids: CASSTGTGGTSPLHF. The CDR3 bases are TGTGCCAGCAGCACCGGGACAGGGGGAACTTCACCCCTCCACTTT.